The 17 T cell receptor beta chains below all came from one sample that was sequenced in a study of tumor-infiltrating lymphocytes in primary liver carcinoma. TCR beta cDNA was prepared out of around 460 ng total RNA by means of a constant-region primer. Slightly modified ARM-PCR served as the procedure for the TCR beta libraries. These libraries came from three rounds of nested multiplex PCR. In the first two PCR rounds, TRBV1-TRBV30 forward primers were paired with a C-beta reverse primer, and each round lasted approximately 10 cycles. TCRdb redid the calling of the multiplex PCR reads with MiXCR, one entry per CDR3 protein. In the table there are 300,000 to 400,000 distinct CDR3 sequences, approximately 65% of which are singletons. Unsorted whole blood yielded blood RNA, and germline DNA was extracted as well. The sequencing sample was made of peripheral blood. These receptors all come from a middle-aged man with primary liver carcinoma and hepatitis B virus infection.

V gene TRBV21-1 combines with J gene TRBJ2-1; the table assigns TRBD1, which was not confirmed against the DNA. TRBV21-1 is flagged as a pseudogene. This CDR3 is built from 16 residues. The CDR3 loop is CASSNQGQGLDNEQFF. DNA of the CDR3: TGTGCCAGCAGCAACCAGGGACAGGGGCTGGACAATGAGCAGTTCTTC.

Worth noting for this clonotype: A clone one base away is much larger, so this may be a read error. The J gene is TRBJ2-2, the V gene TRBV12-3 or TRBV12-4; D possibly corresponds to TRBD2 (5 bases). Trimming cost V 4 bases and J 0 bases, with 6 bases left between them. The CDR3 contains 14 residues. For the CDR3, the DNA is TGTGCCAGCAGTTCCGGGGCGAACACCGGGGAGCTGTTTTTT. The encoded protein is CASSSGANTGELFF.

About this clonotype: Germline is not matched at one junction end, which may reflect a read error. The chain couples TRBV6-6 to TRBJ2-6; 8 bases fit TRBD1. CDR3 length: 19 residues. Germline V gives CDR1 MNHNY, CDR2 SVGAGI (reference sequence). The CDR3 DNA reads TGTGCCAGTAGTTACCTCGGGACAGGCCATTCCTCTGGGACCAACGTCCTGACTTTC. This encodes CASSYLGTGHSSGTNVLTF.

Note on this clonotype: An end of the junction does not agree with germline; a read error may underlie this. This chain connects TRBV11-2 to TRBJ2-1, with 10 bases identical to TRBD2. The V gene's germline CDR1 is SGHAT and CDR2 FQNNGV. There are 15 residues in the CDR3. The CDR3 loop reads CASTPQREGLGEQFF. In nucleotides, the CDR3 is TGTGCCAGCACCCCACAGCGGGAGGGATTGGGTGAGCAATTCTTC.

Of note for this clonotype: A much larger clone lies a single base off, so this may be a read error. V usage is TRBV12-3 or TRBV12-4 and J usage is TRBJ2-7; D is possibly TRBD2 (6 bases). The CDR3 has 11 residues. V shed 9 bases and J shed 5 bases, with 11 bases lying between them. The CDR3 DNA sequence: TGTGCCAGAAGGCGGGGAAACGAGCAGTACTTC. Translated, it gives CARRRGNEQYF.

The chain combines TRBV25-1 with TRBJ2-2; D is unresolved. The germline V gene encodes CDR1 MGHDK and CDR2 SYGVNS. V was clipped by 5 bases and J by 6 bases, with 7 bases between them. The CDR3 is made up of 12 amino acids. The CDR3 nucleotides are TGTGCCAGCAGTATCACGGCCGGGGAGCTGTTTTTT. Translating gives CASSITAGELFF.

The V and J genes are TRBV6-5 and TRBJ2-1; TRBD2 agrees at 9 bases. Germline CDR1 and CDR2: MNHEY and SVGAGI. The length of the CDR3 is 18 residues. Trimming took 7 bases from V and 0 from J; bases not matched to a gene: 13. In DNA, the CDR3 is TGTGCCAGCATTCAAATGGCGGGAGGGCCCGACTCCTACAATGAGCAGTTCTTC. Its protein is CASIQMAGGPDSYNEQFF.

This clonotype was counted only a few times. This rearrangement joins TRBV28 to TRBJ2-2; 12 positions agree with TRBD2. The CDR3 is 16 amino acids. The germline V gene encodes CDR1 MDHEN and CDR2 SYDVKM. Trimming took 8 bases from V and 1 from J; bases not matched to a gene: 5. CDR3: CASLTSGRRNTGELFF. CDR3 in DNA: TGTGCCAGCCTGACTAGCGGGAGACGGAACACCGGGGAGCTGTTTTTT.

The CDR3 protein is CSVIHGRAIQYF. The CDR3 DNA reads TGCAGCGTAATTCACGGGCGGGCCATTCAGTACTTC. The chain couples TRBV29-1 to TRBJ2-4; a possible D gene is TRBD2 (5 bases). V lost 6 bases to trimming and J lost 9 bases, with 15 bases between them. The CDR3 is 12 amino acids. The V gene's germline CDR1 is SQVTM and CDR2 ANQGSEA. The variable domain in full, with the rest retrieved from reference TRBV29-1 and TRBJ2-4, is SAVISQKPSRDICQRGTSLTIQCQVDSQVTMMFWYRQQPGQSLTLIATANQGSEATYESGFVIDKFPISRPNLTFSTLTVSNMSPEDSSIYLCSVIHGRAIQYFGAGTRLSVL.

Comment on this clonotype: A much larger clone sits a single nucleotide away, making a read error possible. The chain uses TRBV5-5 and TRBJ2-7; D ambiguous. Trimming shortened V by 2 bases and J by 3 bases, and 15 bases separated the two germline ends. The CDR3 contains 15 residues. Germline assignment: CDR1 SGHKS and CDR2 YYEKEE (reference sequence). CDR3 coding DNA: TGTGCCAGCAGCTTTTTAGTGGATCGAAGCTACGAGCAGTACTTC. Translated: CASSFLVDRSYEQYF.

This clonotype was observed many times. The chain recombines TRBV12-3 or TRBV12-4 with TRBJ1-5, with 8 bases matching TRBD1. The CDR3 runs 15 residues. V trimming: 4 bases; J trimming: 2 bases; junction bases outside the gene matches: 4. The CDR3 reads CASSSQGAGNQPQHF. The CDR3 bases are TGTGCCAGCAGTTCTCAGGGGGCGGGCAATCAGCCCCAGCATTTT.

V is TRBV10-1 and J is TRBJ2-2; TRBD1 is a possible D gene (5 bases). The CDR3 runs to 13 residues. V lost 7 bases and J lost 5, with 11 bases in between. Germline V gives CDR1 WNHNN, CDR2 SYGVQD (reference sequence). The CDR3 DNA reads as TGCGCCAGCACCCGAACAGGAACCGGGGAGCTGTTTTTT. The encoded protein is CASTRTGTGELFF.

This rearrangement joins TRBV30 to TRBJ2-7; D unclear. The CDR3 totals 11 residues. Trimming removed 4 bases at V and 5 bases at J, with 9 bases between. Germline assignment: CDR1 GTSNPN and CDR2 SVGIG (reference sequence). For the CDR3, the DNA is TGTGCCTGGAATGTAAGTGACGAGCAGTACTTC. Translating it yields CAWNVSDEQYF.

In the case of this clonotype: This may be a read error: a much more frequent sequence differs by one nucleotide. V gene TRBV12-3 or TRBV12-4 combines with J gene TRBJ2-5, with a weak D call TRBD1 (6 bases). Trimming took 5 bases from V and 7 from J, leaving 8 bases between them. The CDR3 spans 11 residues. CDR3 DNA sequence: TGTGCCAGCAGTGGACAGAGGACCCAGTACTTC. As protein: CASSGQRTQYF.

This clonotype was counted many times. The chain recombines TRBV12-3 or TRBV12-4 with TRBJ2-1, with 9 bases matching TRBD2. The CDR3 is 18 amino acids. J was trimmed by 9 bases and V by 3 bases; bases with no gene match: 18. This chain's CDR3 is CASSLVASGTLGRFEQFF. Written as DNA, the CDR3 is TGTGCCAGCAGTTTGGTCGCTAGCGGGACCCTCGGGAGGTTTGAGCAGTTCTTC.

The genes are TRBV6-2 or TRBV6-3 and TRBJ2-7; TRBD2 might be the D (6 bases). Trimming pared 4 bases from V and 6 bases from J, leaving 13 bases between. Germline V lookup: CDR1 MNHEY, CDR2 SVGEGT. This CDR3 comprises 13 residues. In nucleotides, the CDR3 is TGTGCCAGCAGTTCGCTAGCGTGTGCCGAGCAGTACTTC. It is translated as CASSSLACAEQYF.

About this clonotype itself: Since no conserved phenylalanine or tryptophan closes the CDR3, a read error is the likely cause. The V and J genes are TRBV4-1 and TRBJ2-7; D may be TRBD2 (6 bases). The CDR3 sequence is 15 residues long. Germline V gene data show CDR1 as MGHRA and CDR2 as YSYEKL. The CDR3 sequence is CASSQEEGGSYEQYI. Written as DNA, the CDR3 is TGCGCCAGTAGCCAAGAAGAGGGAGGATCCTACGAGCAGTACATC.